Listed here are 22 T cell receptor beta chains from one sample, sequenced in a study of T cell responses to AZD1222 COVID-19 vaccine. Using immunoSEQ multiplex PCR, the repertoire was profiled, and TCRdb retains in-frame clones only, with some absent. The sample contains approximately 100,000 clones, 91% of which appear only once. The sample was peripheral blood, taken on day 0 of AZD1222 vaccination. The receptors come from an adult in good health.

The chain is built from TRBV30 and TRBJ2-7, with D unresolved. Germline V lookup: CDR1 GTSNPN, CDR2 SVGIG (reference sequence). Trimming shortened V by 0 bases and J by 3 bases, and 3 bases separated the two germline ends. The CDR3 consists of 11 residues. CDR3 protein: CAWSVGYEQYF. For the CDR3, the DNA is TGTGCCTGGAGTGTAGGCTACGAGCAGTACTTC.

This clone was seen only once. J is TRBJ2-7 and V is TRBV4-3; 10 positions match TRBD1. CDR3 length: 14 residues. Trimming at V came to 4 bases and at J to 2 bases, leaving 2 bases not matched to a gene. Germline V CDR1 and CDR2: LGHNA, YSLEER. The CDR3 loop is CASSPGTGAYEQYF. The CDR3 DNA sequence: TGCGCCAGCAGCCCAGGGACAGGGGCCTACGAGCAGTACTTC.

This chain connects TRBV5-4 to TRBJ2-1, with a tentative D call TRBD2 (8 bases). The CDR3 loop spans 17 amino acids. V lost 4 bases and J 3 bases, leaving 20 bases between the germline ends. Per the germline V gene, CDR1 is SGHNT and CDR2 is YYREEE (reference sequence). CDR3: CASSPGGGGGVYNEQFF. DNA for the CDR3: TGTGCCAGCAGCCCGGGAGGGGGAGGGGGCGTCTACAATGAGCAGTTCTTC.

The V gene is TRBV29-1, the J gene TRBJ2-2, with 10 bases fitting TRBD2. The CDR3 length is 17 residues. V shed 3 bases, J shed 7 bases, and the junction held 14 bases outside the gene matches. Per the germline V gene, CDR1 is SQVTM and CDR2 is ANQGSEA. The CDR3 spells CSVDEKSGRVIGGELFF. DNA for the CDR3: TGCAGCGTTGACGAAAAGAGCGGGAGGGTGATCGGCGGGGAGCTGTTTTTT.

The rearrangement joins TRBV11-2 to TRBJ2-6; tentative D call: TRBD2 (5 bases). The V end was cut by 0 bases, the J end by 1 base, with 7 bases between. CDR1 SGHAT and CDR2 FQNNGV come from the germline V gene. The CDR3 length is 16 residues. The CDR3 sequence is CASSLDSGSGANVLTF. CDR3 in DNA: TGTGCCAGCAGCTTAGACAGCGGTTCTGGGGCCAACGTCCTGACTTTC.

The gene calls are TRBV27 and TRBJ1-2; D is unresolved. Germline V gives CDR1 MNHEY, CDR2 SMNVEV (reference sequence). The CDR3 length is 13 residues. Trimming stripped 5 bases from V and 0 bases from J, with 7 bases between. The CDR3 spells CASSPYANYGYTF. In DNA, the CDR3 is TGTGCCAGCAGTCCCTACGCTAACTATGGCTACACCTTC.

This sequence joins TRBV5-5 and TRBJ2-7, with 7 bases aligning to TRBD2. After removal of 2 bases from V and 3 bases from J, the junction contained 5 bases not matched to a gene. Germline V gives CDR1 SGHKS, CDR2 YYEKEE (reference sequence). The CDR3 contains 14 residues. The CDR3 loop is CASSFVLADYEQYF. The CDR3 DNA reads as TGTGCCAGCAGCTTTGTTCTAGCGGACTACGAGCAGTACTTC.

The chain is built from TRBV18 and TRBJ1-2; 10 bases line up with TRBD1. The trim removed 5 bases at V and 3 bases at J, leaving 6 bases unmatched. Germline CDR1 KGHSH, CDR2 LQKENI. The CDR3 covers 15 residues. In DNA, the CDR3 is TGTGCCAGCTCATCACGGGACAGGGGTTACTATGGCTACACCTTC. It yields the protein CASSSRDRGYYGYTF.

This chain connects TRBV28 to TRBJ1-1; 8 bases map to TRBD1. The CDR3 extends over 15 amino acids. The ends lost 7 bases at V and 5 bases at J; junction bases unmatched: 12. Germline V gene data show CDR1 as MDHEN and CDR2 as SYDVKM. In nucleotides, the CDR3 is TGTGCCAGCAACTTCTTCAGGGGGCTTGGGACTGAAGCTTTCTTT. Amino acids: CASNFFRGLGTEAFF.

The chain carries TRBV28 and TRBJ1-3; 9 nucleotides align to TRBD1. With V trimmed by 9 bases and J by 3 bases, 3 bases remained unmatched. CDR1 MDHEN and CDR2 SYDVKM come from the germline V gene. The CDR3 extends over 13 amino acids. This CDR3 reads CASSDRGGNTIYF. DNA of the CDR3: TGTGCCAGTTCGGACAGGGGTGGAAACACCATATATTTT.

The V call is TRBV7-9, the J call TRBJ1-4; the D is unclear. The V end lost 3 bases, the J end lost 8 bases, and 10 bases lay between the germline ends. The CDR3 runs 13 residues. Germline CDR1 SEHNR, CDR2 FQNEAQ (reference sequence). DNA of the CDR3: TGTGCCAGCAGCTTTTTAGGGTGGGAAAAACTGTTTTTT. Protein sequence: CASSFLGWEKLFF.

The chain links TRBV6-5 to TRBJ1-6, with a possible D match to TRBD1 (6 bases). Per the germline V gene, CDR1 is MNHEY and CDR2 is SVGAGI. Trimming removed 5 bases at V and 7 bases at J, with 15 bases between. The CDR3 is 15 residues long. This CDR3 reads CASSPLGQKNSPLHF. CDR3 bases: TGTGCCAGCAGTCCCCTAGGACAGAAGAATTCACCCCTCCACTTT.

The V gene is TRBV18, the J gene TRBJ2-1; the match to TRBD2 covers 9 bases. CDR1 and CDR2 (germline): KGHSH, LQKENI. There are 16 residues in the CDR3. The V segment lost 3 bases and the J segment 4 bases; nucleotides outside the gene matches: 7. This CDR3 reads CASSPLTSGSYNEQFF. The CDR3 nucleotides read TGTGCCAGCTCACCGCTGACTAGCGGTTCATACAATGAGCAGTTCTTC.

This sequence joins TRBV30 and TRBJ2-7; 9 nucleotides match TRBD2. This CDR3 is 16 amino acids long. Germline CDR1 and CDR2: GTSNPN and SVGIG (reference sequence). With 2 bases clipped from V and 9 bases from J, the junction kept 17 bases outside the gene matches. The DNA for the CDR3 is TGTGCCTGGAGTCCCATCATTCAGGGGCGCGGGGGGGTGCAGTACTTC. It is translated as CAWSPIIQGRGGVQYF. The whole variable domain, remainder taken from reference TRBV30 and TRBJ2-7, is SQTIHQWPATLVQPVGSPLSLECTVEGTSNPNLYWYRQAAGRGLQLLFYSVGIGQISSEVPQNLSASRPQDRQFILSSKKLLLSDSGFYLCAWSPIIQGRGGVQYFGPGTRLTVT.

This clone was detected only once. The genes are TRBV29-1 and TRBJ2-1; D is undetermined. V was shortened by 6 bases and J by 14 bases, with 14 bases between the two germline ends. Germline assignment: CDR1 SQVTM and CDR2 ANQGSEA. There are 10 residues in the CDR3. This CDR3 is CSVPDSQEFF. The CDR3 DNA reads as TGCAGCGTCCCAGATTCTCAGGAGTTCTTC.

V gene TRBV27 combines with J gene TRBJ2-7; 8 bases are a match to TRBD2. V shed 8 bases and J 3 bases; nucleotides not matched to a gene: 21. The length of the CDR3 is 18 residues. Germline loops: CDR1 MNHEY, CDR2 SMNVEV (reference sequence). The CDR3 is CASGKVGGSSGLFYEQYF. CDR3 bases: TGTGCCAGCGGTAAGGTGGGCGGGTCTAGCGGGCTGTTCTACGAGCAGTACTTC.

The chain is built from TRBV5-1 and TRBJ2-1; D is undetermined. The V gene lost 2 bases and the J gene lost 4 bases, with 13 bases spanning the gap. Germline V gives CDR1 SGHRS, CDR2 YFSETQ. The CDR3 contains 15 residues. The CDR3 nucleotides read TGCGCCAGCAGCTTAAGTACTCCTGGGTACAATGAGCAGTTCTTC. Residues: CASSLSTPGYNEQFF.

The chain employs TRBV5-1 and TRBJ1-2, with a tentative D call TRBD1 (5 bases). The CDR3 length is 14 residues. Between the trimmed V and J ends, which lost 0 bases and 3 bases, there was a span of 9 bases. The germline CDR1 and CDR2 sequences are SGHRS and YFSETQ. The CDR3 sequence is CASSLAGGDYGYTF. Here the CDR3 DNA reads TGCGCCAGCAGCTTGGCCGGGGGGGACTATGGCTACACCTTC.

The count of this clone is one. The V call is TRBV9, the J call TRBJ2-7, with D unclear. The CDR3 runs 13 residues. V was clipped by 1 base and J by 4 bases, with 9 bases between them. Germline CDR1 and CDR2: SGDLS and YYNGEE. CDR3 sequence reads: CASSVRDRYEQYF. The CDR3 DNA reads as TGTGCCAGCAGCGTAAGGGATCGATACGAGCAGTACTTC.

The CDR3 loop is CAWSRDRTYEQYF. The CDR3 DNA follows: TGTGCCTGGAGTCGGGACAGGACGTACGAGCAGTACTTC. J is TRBJ2-7 and V is TRBV30, with 8 bases identical to TRBD1. V was pared by 2 bases and J by 4 bases, with 4 bases of the junction left unmatched. The length of the CDR3 is 13 residues. The germline gives CDR1 GTSNPN, CDR2 SVGIG (reference sequence).

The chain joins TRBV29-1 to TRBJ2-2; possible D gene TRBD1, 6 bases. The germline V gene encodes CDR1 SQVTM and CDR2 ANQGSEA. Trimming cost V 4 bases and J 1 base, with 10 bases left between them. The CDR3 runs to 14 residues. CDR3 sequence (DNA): TGCAGCGTTGTAGGGGGAATGAACACCGGGGAGCTGTTTTTT. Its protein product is CSVVGGMNTGELFF.

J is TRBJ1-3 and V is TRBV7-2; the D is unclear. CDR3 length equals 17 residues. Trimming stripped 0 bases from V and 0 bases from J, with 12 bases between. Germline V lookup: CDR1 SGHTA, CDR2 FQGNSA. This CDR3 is CASSLASPLFSGNTIYF. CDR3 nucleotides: TGTGCCAGCAGCTTAGCGAGTCCCCTTTTCTCTGGAAACACCATATATTTT.